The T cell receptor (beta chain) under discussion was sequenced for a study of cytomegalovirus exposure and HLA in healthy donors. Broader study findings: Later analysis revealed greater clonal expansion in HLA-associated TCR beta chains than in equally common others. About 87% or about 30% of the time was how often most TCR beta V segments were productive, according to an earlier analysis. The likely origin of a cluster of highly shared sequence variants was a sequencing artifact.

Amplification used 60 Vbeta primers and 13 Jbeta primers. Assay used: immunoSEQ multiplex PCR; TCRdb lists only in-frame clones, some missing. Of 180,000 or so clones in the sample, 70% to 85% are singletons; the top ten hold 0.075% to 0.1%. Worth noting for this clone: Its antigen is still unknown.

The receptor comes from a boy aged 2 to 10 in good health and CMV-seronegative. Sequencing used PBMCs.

In DNA, the CDR3 is TGTGCCAGCAGCTTGCCCGTTGGGGGGGCTTTCTTT. Protein product: CASSLPVGGAFF. The genes are TRBV11-2 and TRBJ1-1, with D perhaps matching TRBD1 (5 bases). Germline V gives CDR1 SGHAT, CDR2 FQNNGV. V gave up 3 bases and J gave up 11 bases, with 13 bases separating them. This CDR3 contains 12 residues. Using reference TRBV11-2 and TRBJ1-1 for the parts outside the CDR3, the full variable domain is EAGVAQSPRYKIIEKRQSVAFWCNPISGHATLYWYQQILGQGPKLLIQFQNNGVVDDSQLPKDRFSAERLKGVDSTLKIQPAKLEDSAVYLCASSLPVGGAFFGQGTRLTVV.